This is a list of T cell receptor beta chains from one sample in a study of T cells in Graves' hyperthyroidism and ophthalmopathy. TCRdb recomputed calls from the multiplex PCR reads with MiXCR, one row per CDR3 protein. Of about 350,000 distinct CDR3 sequences in the sample, about 14% were seen once. The sequencing sample was made of blood. The receptors derive from a woman aged 30 to 39 with Graves' hyperthyroidism. The conserved cysteine and the conserved F or W are not part of the CDR3 here. Not every row has a clone size; where given, it reads once, few, many or a size class.

TRBV7-3,TRBJ2-7,many,ASSQGVGLAYEQY
TRBV7-9,TRBJ2-1,many,ASSLQQLSYNEQF
TRBV6-1,TRBJ1-3,few,ASRAEYSGNTIY
TRBV7-9,TRBJ2-2,many,ASRKGYRRDTGELF
TRBV28,TRBJ1-1,many,ASSITGGVGTEAF
TRBV11-1,TRBJ2-1,many,ASLKRGRGVNEQF
TRBV27,TRBJ2-7,many,ASRGTASGRAWRYEQY
TRBV6-1,TRBJ2-2,NA,ASTRTSADTGELF
TRBV19,TRBJ2-7,few,ASIHPWGRERGEQY
TRBV30,TRBJ2-7,many,AWSRAGMDEQY
TRBV29-1,TRBJ2-7,NA,SVVLTHEQY
TRBV15,TRBJ2-2,many,ATRGLADYGELF
TRBV28,TRBJ2-4,many,ASSITGHNKIKNIQY
TRBV6-5,TRBJ1-1,NA,ASSQSTGPTRAPF
TRBV20-1,TRBJ1-5,NA,SAPSRYSNQPQH
TRBV30,TRBJ1-1,many,AWSSTAARKNTEAF